A selection of T cell receptor beta chains follows, all from one sample in a study of shared clonotypes between healthy human individuals. The data were produced by immunoSEQ multiplex PCR, yet TCRdb's version contains in-frame clones alone and is incomplete. The table records about 380,000 clones, about 96% of them present only once. Sequenced sample: memory CD8+ T cells sorted from blood. The receptor set was obtained from a young man in good health. Both conserved end residues are part of each CDR3. A D gene is named only where the DNA matches it firmly. The size of a clone is reported for some rows only, either as once, few or many, or as a class for expanded clones.

v_gene: TRBV30
j_gene: TRBJ1-5
d_gene: .
len: 16
abundance: once
CDR3nt: TGTGCCTGGAGTGTACAAGGGATGGGTAGCAATCAGCCCCAGCATTTT
CDR3aa: CAWSVQGMGSNQPQHF

v_gene: TRBV2
j_gene: TRBJ1-5
d_gene: .
len: 13
abundance: once
CDR3nt: TGTGCCAGCAGTTTTTATAGCAATCAGCCCCAGCATTTT
CDR3aa: CASSFYSNQPQHF

v_gene: TRBV11-2
j_gene: TRBJ1-3
d_gene: .
len: 15
abundance: .
CDR3nt: TGTGCCAGCAGCTTTACGGTACCTAGGCAGGACACCATATATTTT
CDR3aa: CASSFTVPRQDTIYF

v_gene: TRBV29-1
j_gene: TRBJ1-1
d_gene: .
len: 11
abundance: .
CDR3nt: TGCAGCGTTGGTGGACCCACTCAGGCTTTCTTT
CDR3aa: CSVGGPTQAFF

v_gene: TRBV2
j_gene: TRBJ1-1
d_gene: .
len: 14
abundance: once
CDR3nt: TGTGCCAGCACCCAATGGGGAGTGAACACTGAAGCTTTCTTT
CDR3aa: CASTQWGVNTEAFF

v_gene: TRBV7-2
j_gene: TRBJ1-4
d_gene: .
len: 15
abundance: .
CDR3nt: TGTGCCAGCAGCTTAGGGAGGGGGAGAGGAGAAAAACTGTTTTTT
CDR3aa: CASSLGRGRGEKLFF

v_gene: TRBV6-1
j_gene: TRBJ2-3
d_gene: .
len: 14
abundance: .
CDR3nt: TGTGCCAGCACCTCCATTGCGGGCACAGATACGCAGTATTTT
CDR3aa: CASTSIAGTDTQYF

v_gene: TRBV27
j_gene: TRBJ1-5
d_gene: .
len: 15
abundance: .
CDR3nt: TGTGCCAGCAGTTTAGGTACAGGGTTGGGCCAGCCCCAGCATTTT
CDR3aa: CASSLGTGLGQPQHF

v_gene: TRBV7-9
j_gene: TRBJ2-5
d_gene: TRBD2
len: 16
abundance: .
CDR3nt: TGTGCCAGCAGCCCCTCGGCTAGCGGGAGTGGAGAGACCCAGTACTTC
CDR3aa: CASSPSASGSGETQYF

v_gene: TRBV7-9
j_gene: TRBJ2-3
d_gene: TRBD2
len: 17
abundance: .
CDR3nt: TGTGCCAGCAGCCCCCCCTCTAGCGGGAGGGCCCTAGATACGCAGTATTTT
CDR3aa: CASSPPSSGRALDTQYF